Shown below are 28 T cell receptor beta chains from a single sample sequenced in a study of blood T cell repertoires in COVID-19. Here immunoSEQ multiplex PCR was the method, and the copy in TCRdb shows in-frame clones only, minus some. In the table there are fewer than 75,000 clones, just under 80% of which are singletons. Sequences were obtained from peripheral blood. Receptors originate from an older woman with acute or convalescent COVID-19.

The chain has TRBV28 and TRBJ2-7; D remains ambiguous. The CDR3 runs 16 residues. Trimming left V 5 bases short and J 2 bases short, with 19 bases between. Germline CDR1 reads MDHEN; CDR2 reads SYDVKM. Here the CDR3 DNA reads TGTGCCAGCAGTCCCTCCGGTGAGGCTCGCGCCTACGAGCAGTACTTC. This encodes CASSPSGEARAYEQYF. The full variable domain, with the rest looked up from reference TRBV28 and TRBJ2-7, is DVKVTQSSRYLVKRTGEKVFLECVQDMDHENMFWYRQDPGLGLRLIYFSYDVKMKEKGDIPEGYSVSREKKERFSLILESASTNQTSMYLCASSPSGEARAYEQYFGPGTRLTVT.

The genes are TRBV7-9 and TRBJ2-3; 11 bases are a match to TRBD1. CDR1 and CDR2 from the germline V gene are SEHNR and FQNEAQ (reference sequence). V shed 5 bases and J 2 bases; nucleotides not matched to a gene: 6. This CDR3 is 16 amino acids long. CDR3: CASSPRDRGFTDTQYF. In DNA form, the CDR3 reads TGTGCCAGCAGCCCCCGGGACAGGGGGTTCACAGATACGCAGTATTTT.

The rearrangement joins TRBV5-4 to TRBJ1-6; no clear D gene. The V gene's germline CDR1 is SGHNT and CDR2 YYREEE (reference sequence). This CDR3 comprises 12 residues. V shed 0 bases and J shed 13 bases, with 8 bases lying between them. The CDR3 region has the DNA TGTGCCAGCAGCTTGGATTCTCCCCCCCTCCACTTT. This sequence encodes CASSLDSPPLHF.

This clone was observed a few times. This chain's CDR3 is CASTPTRSSYNEQFF. The CDR3 DNA follows: TGTGCCAGCACCCCCACGAGGAGCTCCTACAATGAGCAGTTCTTC. This chain connects TRBV7-9 to TRBJ2-1; D unclear. Germline values: CDR1 SEHNR, CDR2 FQNEAQ (reference sequence). Trimming cost V 7 bases and J 0 bases, with 13 bases left between them. The CDR3 is made up of 15 amino acids.

The chain combines TRBV2 with TRBJ1-4; D is ambiguous. Germline values: CDR1 SNHLY, CDR2 FYNNEI. V was cut by 0 bases and J by 10 bases, with 9 bases left in between. The CDR3 consists of 13 residues. The CDR3 here is CASSEAGGGKLFF. The CDR3 bases are TGTGCCAGCAGTGAAGCGGGTGGCGGAAAACTGTTTTTT.

The rearrangement joins TRBV27 to TRBJ2-7; TRBD2 agrees at 7 bases. Germline-derived CDR1 and CDR2 are MNHEY and SMNVEV (reference sequence). V was clipped by 2 bases and J by 2 bases; unmatched bases: 3. The CDR3 length is 14 residues. In DNA form, the CDR3 reads TGTGCCAGCAGTTTACGGGGGGAGGCCTACGAGCAGTACTTC. Translating it yields CASSLRGEAYEQYF.

The CDR3 is CSAPGTFNTF. The CDR3 DNA reads TGCAGTGCCCCTGGGACATTCAACACCTTC. The chain employs TRBV20-1 and TRBJ1-2; tentative D call: TRBD1 (6 bases). In germline, CDR1 is DFQATT, CDR2 SNEGSKA (reference sequence). V was clipped by 6 bases and J by 12 bases, with 14 bases between them. This CDR3 contains 10 residues.

This clone appeared a single time. The gene calls are TRBV7-8 and TRBJ1-1; no definite D call. Germline CDR1 and CDR2: SGHVS and FQNEAQ. Trimming cost V 3 bases and J 3 bases, with 11 bases left between them. CDR3 length equals 14 residues. The CDR3 nucleotides are TGTGCCAGCAGCTTCGGGCAGGAGGACACTGAAGCTTTCTTT. Protein sequence: CASSFGQEDTEAFF.

The chain couples TRBV7-9 to TRBJ1-2, with D possibly matching TRBD1 (5 bases). Trimming shortened V by 0 bases and J by 4 bases, and 15 bases separated the two germline ends. The CDR3 runs 16 residues. CDR1 and CDR2 (germline): SEHNR, FQNEAQ (reference sequence). The DNA for the CDR3 is TGTGCCAGCAGCTTAGCCGCAGGGAAGTGGGGCTATGGCTACACCTTC. It yields the protein CASSLAAGKWGYGYTF.

V gene TRBV6-5 combines with J gene TRBJ2-7; perhaps TRBD1 as D (6 bases). There are 14 residues in the CDR3. V lost 4 bases to trimming and J lost 0 bases, with 10 bases between them. Germline CDR1 MNHEY, CDR2 SVGAGI. The CDR3 coding sequence is TGTGCCAGCAGTTTGGCCAGGGGCTCCTACGAGCAGTACTTC. Its translation is CASSLARGSYEQYF.

This rearrangement joins TRBV10-3 to TRBJ1-1; D may be TRBD1 (5 bases). CDR1 is ENHRY and CDR2 is SYGVKD in the germline V gene. V lost 10 bases and J 2 bases, leaving 14 bases between the germline ends. The CDR3 is 13 amino acids. CDR3 DNA sequence: TGTGCCACCGAGGACATTGTCAACACTGAAGCTTTCTTT. Translating it yields CATEDIVNTEAFF.

This clone has a handful of counts. The chain carries TRBV10-3 and TRBJ1-1, with no clear D. The CDR3 totals 14 residues. V lost 0 bases and J 6 bases, leaving 11 bases between the germline ends. Per germline, CDR1 ENHRY and CDR2 SYGVKD. The CDR3 nucleotides are TGTGCCATCAGTGAGTCCGGGAAGGGAGCTGAAGCTTTCTTT. Amino acids: CAISESGKGAEAFF.

This clone turned up a few times. V usage is TRBV2 and J usage is TRBJ2-5; unclear D gene. In germline, CDR1 is SNHLY, CDR2 FYNNEI. The germline V and J ends were trimmed by 4 bases and 4 bases, with 13 bases remaining between them. This CDR3 is 14 amino acids long. Written as DNA, the CDR3 is TGTGCCAGCAGTGTCTCAGGTTCTCGAGAGACCCAGTACTTC. It codes for CASSVSGSRETQYF. Drawing the rest from reference TRBV2 and TRBJ2-5, the complete variable domain is EPEVTQTPSHQVTQMGQEVILRCVPISNHLYFYWYRQILGQKVEFLVSFYNNEISEKSEIFDDQFSVERPDGSNFTLKIRSTKLEDSAMYFCASSVSGSRETQYFGPGTRLLVL.

The chain has TRBV18 and TRBJ2-7, with TRBD2 identical over 7 bases. The CDR3 totals 13 residues. The V gene end was trimmed by 3 bases and the J gene end by 3 bases; junction bases not matched to a gene: 2. Germline V CDR1 and CDR2: KGHSH, LQKENI. CDR3 in DNA: TGTGCCAGCTCACCGGCTAGCGGCTACGAGCAGTACTTC. It specifies CASSPASGYEQYF. The variable domain in full, completed from reference TRBV18 and TRBJ2-7, reads NAGVMQNPRHLVRRRGQEARLRCSPMKGHSHVYWYRQLPEEGLKFMVYLQKENIIDESGMPKERFSAEFPKEGPSILRIQQVVRGDSAAYFCASSPASGYEQYFGPGTRLTVT.

The chain is built from TRBV29-1 and TRBJ1-1; D possibly corresponds to TRBD1 (5 bases). The V gene's germline CDR1 is SQVTM and CDR2 ANQGSEA. The CDR3 is made up of 14 amino acids. V lost 3 bases to trimming and J lost 0 bases, with 11 bases between them. CDR3 residues: CSVDGHSMNTEAFF. As DNA, the CDR3 is TGCAGCGTTGACGGACACAGCATGAACACTGAAGCTTTCTTT.

This sequence joins TRBV7-3 and TRBJ2-7; 11 bases fit TRBD2. CDR3 length: 14 residues. V shed 6 bases, J shed 6 bases, and the junction held 7 bases outside the gene matches. Per germline, CDR1 SGHTA and CDR2 FQGTGA. This CDR3 is CASSISGGAFEQYF. In nucleotides, the CDR3 is TGTGCCAGCAGTATTAGCGGGGGGGCCTTCGAGCAGTACTTC.

This clone occurred a few times. The chain has TRBV6-5 and TRBJ1-2; D may be TRBD1 (6 bases). Per the germline V gene, CDR1 is MNHEY and CDR2 is SVGAGI. V lost 0 bases and J 5 bases, leaving 16 bases between the germline ends. The CDR3 covers 16 residues. DNA for the CDR3: TGTGCCAGCAGTTACTCCCTCACTCAGGGGAGATATGGCTACACCTTC. Amino acids: CASSYSLTQGRYGYTF.

The CDR3 nucleotides are TGTGCCAGCAGCTTAAGACGGGGGGGCCCCACCGGGGAGCTGTTTTTT. Protein: CASSLRRGGPTGELFF. This sequence joins TRBV13 and TRBJ2-2; TRBD2 aligns across 8 bases. The germline V gene encodes CDR1 PRHDT and CDR2 FYEKMQ (reference sequence). CDR3 length: 16 residues. Germline trimming cut 2 bases from V and 4 bases from J; bases unmatched to any gene: 6.

The rearrangement links TRBV27 to TRBJ2-7; maybe TRBD2 (6 bases). The CDR3 covers 13 residues. The germline CDR1 and CDR2 sequences are MNHEY and SMNVEV (reference sequence). V was trimmed by 6 bases and J by 3 bases, leaving 12 bases between them. The CDR3 coding sequence is TGTGCCAGCAGGGGGGGACGGATCTACGAGCAGTACTTC. It encodes CASRGGRIYEQYF.

The V call is TRBV19, the J call TRBJ2-2; TRBD2 matches at 14 bases. From germline, CDR1 is LNHDA and CDR2 SQIVND (reference sequence). The CDR3 contains 18 residues. The J segment lost 5 bases and the V segment lost 5 bases, leaving 10 bases of the junction unmatched. The CDR3 sequence is CASSSAGLAGGRTGELFF. The CDR3 nucleotides are TGTGCCAGTAGTTCCGCCGGACTAGCGGGGGGTCGGACCGGGGAGCTGTTTTTT.

The chain joins TRBV18 to TRBJ1-2; 7 bases agree with TRBD1. V lost 2 bases, J lost 6 bases, and 12 bases stayed unmatched. The CDR3 length is 16 residues. Germline V gene sequence: CDR1 KGHSH, CDR2 LQKENI. The CDR3 here is CASSPRGQGRNDGYTF. The CDR3 DNA sequence: TGTGCCAGCTCACCAAGGGGGCAGGGAAGGAACGATGGCTACACCTTC.

V gene TRBV5-1 combines with J gene TRBJ2-3, with D perhaps TRBD2 (5 bases). The CDR3 totals 16 residues. V lost 4 bases and J lost 3, with 18 bases in between. Germline CDR1 is SGHRS and CDR2 is YFSETQ. The CDR3 bases are TGCGCCAGCAGCACCTGGAGGACTCGGGAAACAGATACGCAGTATTTT. Translated: CASSTWRTRETDTQYF.

The V call is TRBV10-3, the J call TRBJ1-1; D remains unclear. CDR3 size: 15 residues. Germline CDR1 is ENHRY and CDR2 is SYGVKD. Trimming removed 7 bases from V and 4 bases from J, with 19 bases in between. For the CDR3, the DNA is TGTGCCATCAATACCGACGGAGCTGCGGGCACTGAAGCTTTCTTT. Protein sequence: CAINTDGAAGTEAFF.

The chain is built from TRBV5-6 and TRBJ2-4; possible D gene TRBD2, 5 bases. Trimming removed 3 bases at V and 6 bases at J, with 7 bases between. Germline V gives CDR1 SGHDT, CDR2 YYEEEE. The CDR3 loop spans 12 amino acids. The CDR3 here is CASSSGRNIQYF. CDR3 DNA sequence: TGTGCCAGCAGCTCTGGGAGAAACATTCAGTACTTC.

The chain recombines TRBV2 with TRBJ1-2, with D uncertain. The CDR3 runs to 13 residues. Germline CDR1 reads SNHLY; CDR2 reads FYNNEI. The V and J ends lost 4 bases and 4 bases respectively, with 10 bases between them. This CDR3 reads CASSVTTRYGYTF. The DNA for the CDR3 is TGTGCCAGCAGTGTAACGACACGCTATGGCTACACCTTC.

The V call is TRBV4-2, the J call TRBJ1-1; a weak D match, TRBD1 (5 bases). Germline V gene sequence: CDR1 LGHNA, CDR2 YNFKEQ. Trimming took off 1 base at V and 7 bases at J, with 10 bases between the two ends. The CDR3 spans 13 residues. This chain's CDR3 is CASSQVGQGEAFF. The CDR3 DNA is TGTGCCAGCAGCCAAGTAGGGCAGGGTGAAGCTTTCTTT.

The genes are TRBV5-1 and TRBJ1-6; TRBD1 might be the D (5 bases). V lost 4 bases, J lost 10 bases, and 21 bases lay in between. Germline V gene sequence: CDR1 SGHRS, CDR2 YFSETQ. This CDR3 comprises 16 residues. CDR3 nucleotide sequence: TGCGCCAGCAGCAATAAACGGGCCGGAGGGGAGTCACCCCTCCACTTT. Translating gives CASSNKRAGGESPLHF.

The chain couples TRBV29-1 to TRBJ1-2; 8 nucleotides align to TRBD1. The germline CDR1 and CDR2 sequences are SQVTM and ANQGSEA. V lost 7 bases to trimming and J lost 4 bases; unmatched junction nucleotides: 2. The CDR3 totals 11 residues. CDR3 in amino acids: CSGGTGYGYTF. The DNA for the CDR3 is TGCAGCGGAGGGACAGGCTATGGCTACACCTTC.